This passage covers 6 T cell receptor beta chains from one sample sequenced in a study of T cell responses to AZD1222 COVID-19 vaccine (dated by TCRdb to the early 2020s). Library generation was performed with the immunoSEQ multiplex PCR assay. Drawn from immuneACCESS, this table holds only the in-frame rearrangements with V and J called that TCRdb kept. Clones are partly lost; checked studies trace under half to an unresolved V gene and leave the rest unexplained. The sample includes approximately 80,000 clones, with approximately 85% observed a single time. The ten largest clones capture about 3% of the sample. Per the publication, the time point label means: about 28 days (+/-7) after the second vaccine dose. Sequencing used peripheral blood, obtained 28 days after the second AZD1222 dose. The receptors derive from an adult who received the AZD1222 COVID-19 vaccine.

In this sample, this clone turned up once. The chain has TRBV5-1 and TRBJ2-5, with a tentative D call TRBD2 (6 bases). CDR1 is SGHRS, CDR2 YFSETQ, per germline. The CDR3 loop spans 15 amino acids. Trimming took off 0 bases at V and 1 base at J, with 10 bases between the two ends. CDR3 DNA: TGCGCCAGCAGCTTGGTCCGGGGGACCCAAGAGACCCAGTACTTC. It codes for CASSLVRGTQETQYF.

V gene TRBV7-8 combines with J gene TRBJ1-2, with unresolved D. Looked up from germline, CDR1 is SGHVS and CDR2 is FQNEAQ. The length of the CDR3 is 12 residues. V gave up 5 bases and J gave up 5 bases, with 9 bases separating them. This chain's CDR3 is CASSQPSYGYTF. The CDR3 DNA sequence: TGTGCCAGCAGCCAACCCTCATATGGCTACACCTTC.

This clone was seen once. This chain connects TRBV7-3 to TRBJ2-1; D not resolved. Germline V CDR1 and CDR2: SGHTA, FQGTGA. The CDR3 contains 13 residues. V shed 3 bases and J shed 10 bases, with 13 bases lying between them. CDR3 sequence: CASSFTLSGEQFF. CDR3 in DNA: TGTGCCAGCAGCTTTACACTATCCGGGGAGCAGTTCTTC. Using reference TRBV7-3 and TRBJ2-1 for the parts outside the CDR3, the full variable domain is GAGVSQTPSNKVTEKGKYVELRCDPISGHTALYWYRQSLGQGPEFLIYFQGTGAADDSGLPNDRFFAVRPEGSVSTLKIQRTERGDSAVYLCASSFTLSGEQFFGPGTRLTVL.

This clone is a singleton in its sample. The gene calls are TRBV30 and TRBJ1-5, with D possibly being TRBD1 (5 bases). Trimming stripped 8 bases from V and 4 bases from J, with 12 bases between. The germline V gene encodes CDR1 GTSNPN and CDR2 SVGIG (reference sequence). CDR3 length: 12 amino acids. The CDR3 is CALGGGNQPQHF. In nucleotides, the CDR3 is TGTGCCCTGGGGGGTGGGAATCAGCCCCAGCATTTT.

Details on this clone: The sample has other DNA sequences that encode this CDR3 too. The V gene is TRBV5-4, the J gene TRBJ2-1; D is possibly TRBD1 (7 bases). Germline assignment: CDR1 SGHNT and CDR2 YYREEE (reference sequence). Trimming stripped 0 bases from V and 5 bases from J, with 12 bases between. The CDR3 is 15 residues long. The CDR3, as DNA: TGTGCCAGCAGCTTGGGACAGGGACTCGACAATGAGCAGTTCTTC. It codes for CASSLGQGLDNEQFF.

This chain links TRBV7-8 with TRBJ2-7; tentative D call: TRBD1 (5 bases). Trimming left V 2 bases short and J 3 bases short, with 11 bases between. This CDR3 has 14 amino acids. Germline CDR1 and CDR2: SGHVS and FQNEAQ. The CDR3 coding sequence is TGTGCCAGCAGCTTAATGGACACACACTACGAGCAGTACTTC. Its translation is CASSLMDTHYEQYF.